This T cell receptor beta chain emerged from a study of cytomegalovirus exposure and HLA in healthy donors. Study information: The same platform was used for the 120 or so validation repertoires as for the roughly 700 first-cohort repertoires, as reported in a later analysis.

Study-level findings and limits: For cytomegalovirus status, the classifier reportedly gave diagnoses with high specificity and sensitivity. There were about 160 TCR beta chains listed as cytomegalovirus-associated.

Separate from the roughly 630-subject first cohort was the roughly 120-subject validation cohort, to which the donors belonged. This clone was counted only a few times. What it binds is not known. The method was immunoSEQ multiplex PCR; TCRdb's version includes in-frame clones alone and lacks a portion of them. The sample gives more than 120,000 clones, approximately 86% of which show up once; roughly 9% is in the top ten. Source material: PBMCs. This clonotype was sampled from a man in his late teens or twenties in good health and CMV-seropositive.

Written as DNA, the CDR3 is TGTGCCACCCTTACTTCGCTCCTGGGCCAAACCTTC. Its protein is CATLTSLLGQTF. J is TRBJ1-2 and V is TRBV6-6; D uncertain. Germline V gives CDR1 MNHNY, CDR2 SVGAGI (reference sequence). V lost 10 bases and J lost 14, with 23 bases in between. The CDR3 is 12 residues long.